The 17 T cell receptor beta chains listed next were all sequenced from one sample in a study of OX40 agonist ivuxolimab in advanced cancers. Sequenced by immunoSEQ multiplex PCR; TCRdb stores in-frame clones only, minus some. The table lists roughly 67,000 clones, 85% to 95% of them singletons. Sequences were derived from CD4+ or CD8+ T cells sorted from blood, sampled in a trial of the OX40 agonist ivuxolimab. All receptors come from an adult with an advanced solid tumor such as melanoma, head and neck, liver or kidney cancer.

The chain joins TRBV6-5 to TRBJ2-7, with no clear D. This CDR3 spans 12 amino acids. The germline V and J ends were trimmed by 5 bases and 5 bases, with 10 bases remaining between them. Germline V gives CDR1 MNHEY, CDR2 SVGAGI. CDR3 bases: TGTGCCAGCAGTCCCTACAAAAACGAGCAGTACTTC. Protein: CASSPYKNEQYF.

The CDR3 spells CASRSRGVNTEAFF. The CDR3 DNA follows: TGTGCCAGCAGGTCAAGGGGAGTTAACACTGAAGCTTTCTTT. This sequence joins TRBV2 and TRBJ1-1; possible D gene TRBD1, 5 bases. CDR1 and CDR2 from the germline V gene are SNHLY and FYNNEI. The length of the CDR3 is 14 residues. The V and J ends lost 6 bases and 2 bases respectively, with 13 bases between them.

The CDR3 DNA is TGTGCCAGCCGGGACGGGATCTCCTACGAGCAGTACTTC. Protein: CASRDGISYEQYF. The genes are TRBV19 and TRBJ2-7; D tentatively fits TRBD1 or TRBD2 (5 bases each). The CDR3 length is 13 residues. Trimming shortened V by 9 bases and J by 0 bases, and 12 bases separated the two germline ends. CDR1 and CDR2 (germline): LNHDA, SQIVND (reference sequence).

The J gene is TRBJ2-5, the V gene TRBV7-9; D gene ambiguous. This CDR3 comprises 13 residues. Deletions cut 5 bases from V and 5 bases from J, with 12 bases between. Germline lookup yields CDR1 SEHNR and CDR2 FQNEAQ (reference sequence). In nucleotides, the CDR3 is TGTGCCAGCAGCCCCGGTGGTTCGGAGACCCAGTACTTC. This sequence encodes CASSPGGSETQYF.

The CDR3 DNA follows: TGTGCCATCCTAACAGGTGACGGCTACACCTTC. The encoded protein is CAILTGDGYTF. This chain joins TRBV6-6 and TRBJ1-2; D is possibly TRBD1 (5 bases). The CDR3 length is 11 residues. V was pared by 10 bases and J by 8 bases, with 14 bases between. Germline lookup yields CDR1 MNHNY and CDR2 SVGAGI (reference sequence).

The chain has TRBV5-1 and TRBJ2-7, with D perhaps TRBD1 (6 bases). CDR1 and CDR2 from the germline V gene are SGHRS and YFSETQ. CDR3 length equals 15 residues. V was shortened by 0 bases and J by 2 bases, with 12 bases between the two germline ends. The DNA for the CDR3 is TGCGCCAGCAGCTTGGCAGGGGACGGGGCCTACGAGCAGTACTTC. Its translation: CASSLAGDGAYEQYF.

The chain links TRBV4-1 to TRBJ2-5; TRBD2 is a possible D gene (6 bases). V shed 1 base and J shed 5 bases, with 20 bases lying between them. The V gene's germline CDR1 is MGHRA and CDR2 YSYEKL. The CDR3 spans 17 residues. CDR3 protein: CASSQAFRGLTHETQYF. In nucleotides, the CDR3 is TGCGCCAGCAGCCAAGCCTTTCGGGGGTTGACCCACGAGACCCAGTACTTC.

The chain employs TRBV5-5 and TRBJ2-7, with TRBD1 identical over 8 bases. This CDR3 comprises 14 residues. V lost 3 bases, J lost 4 bases, and 6 bases stayed unmatched. In germline, CDR1 is SGHKS, CDR2 YYEKEE (reference sequence). CDR3 DNA: TGTGCCAGCAGCTCGACAGGGGCCCAATACGAGCAGTACTTC. Translation: CASSSTGAQYEQYF. The complete variable domain, with remaining parts taken from reference TRBV5-5 and TRBJ2-7, reads DAGVTQSPTHLIKTRGQQVTLRCSPISGHKSVSWYQQVLGQGPQFIFQYYEKEERGRGNFPDRFSARQFPNYSSELNVNALLLGDSALYLCASSSTGAQYEQYFGPGTRLTVT.

The chain recombines TRBV7-9 with TRBJ2-2; TRBD1 matches at 10 bases. J gave up 3 bases and V 5 bases, and 6 bases lay outside the gene matches. The germline V gene has CDR1 SEHNR and CDR2 FQNEAQ (reference sequence). The CDR3 sequence is 16 residues long. The DNA of the CDR3 is TGTGCCAGCAGCCTCCGGACAGGGGGGGACACCGGGGAGCTGTTTTTT. Protein: CASSLRTGGDTGELFF.

The chain combines TRBV6-4 with TRBJ1-2; a weak D match, TRBD1 (5 bases). V was cut by 7 bases and J by 6 bases, with 21 bases left in between. Per germline, CDR1 MRHNA and CDR2 SNTAGT. The CDR3 spans 15 residues. The CDR3 DNA sequence: TGTGCCAGCAACGCTCGCCAGGGACCTGTGGATGGCTACACCTTC. It specifies CASNARQGPVDGYTF.

The chain employs TRBV13 and TRBJ1-1, with 8 bases lining up with TRBD1. The germline CDR1 and CDR2 sequences are PRHDT and FYEKMQ (reference sequence). The ends lost 1 base at V and 8 bases at J; junction bases unmatched: 3. The CDR3 runs 13 residues. The CDR3 bases are TGTGCCAGCAGCTTAGAGGACAGGGCCGAAGCTTTCTTT. Translating it yields CASSLEDRAEAFF.

V and J are TRBV7-3 and TRBJ2-7; D gene ambiguous. V lost 3 bases to trimming and J lost 0 bases, with 3 bases between them. The CDR3 length is 12 residues. Germline V CDR1 and CDR2: SGHTA, FQGTGA. CDR3 loop: CASSFDSYEQYF. The DNA for the CDR3 is TGTGCCAGCAGCTTTGACTCCTACGAGCAGTACTTC.

The V gene is TRBV27, the J gene TRBJ2-5; the match to TRBD2 covers 13 bases. V lost 4 bases and J lost 5; bases outside the gene matches: 7. This CDR3 has 16 amino acids. The germline gives CDR1 MNHEY, CDR2 SMNVEV (reference sequence). CDR3 amino acids: CASSWTSGGLAETQYF. For the CDR3, the DNA is TGTGCCAGCAGTTGGACTAGCGGGGGTCTAGCGGAGACCCAGTACTTC.

The V call is TRBV11-2, the J call TRBJ2-5; 8 positions match TRBD1. The V gene end was trimmed by 5 bases and the J gene end by 1 base; junction bases not matched to a gene: 3. The CDR3 extends over 14 amino acids. Germline V gene lookup returns CDR1 SGHAT and CDR2 FQNNGV. The CDR3 region has the DNA TGTGCCAGCAGCGCTGGACAGGGCCAAGAGACCCAGTACTTC. Amino acids: CASSAGQGQETQYF.

The chain employs TRBV6-5 and TRBJ1-1, with D unresolved. V was cut by 7 bases and J by 2 bases, with 5 bases left in between. From germline, CDR1 is MNHEY and CDR2 SVGAGI. The CDR3 extends over 11 amino acids. The CDR3 sequence: CASKSNTEAFF. The CDR3 DNA sequence: TGTGCCAGCAAGTCAAACACTGAAGCTTTCTTT.

The chain combines TRBV27 with TRBJ2-5; possible D gene TRBD1, 5 bases. The ends were cut back, 4 bases at V and 3 bases at J, with 12 bases in the middle. The CDR3 spans 14 residues. Germline V gene data show CDR1 as MNHEY and CDR2 as SMNVEV (reference sequence). CDR3 amino acids: CASSYRSGKETQYF. Written as DNA, the CDR3 is TGTGCCAGCAGTTATCGTTCAGGGAAAGAGACCCAGTACTTC.

Here the CDR3 reads CASSLGPNYGYTF. The CDR3 bases are TGTGCCAGCAGCTTAGGACCTAACTATGGCTACACCTTC. V usage is TRBV13 and J usage is TRBJ1-2; D gene uncertain. V lost 0 bases and J 0 bases, leaving 2 bases between the germline ends. The CDR3 spans 13 residues. The germline gives CDR1 PRHDT, CDR2 FYEKMQ (reference sequence).